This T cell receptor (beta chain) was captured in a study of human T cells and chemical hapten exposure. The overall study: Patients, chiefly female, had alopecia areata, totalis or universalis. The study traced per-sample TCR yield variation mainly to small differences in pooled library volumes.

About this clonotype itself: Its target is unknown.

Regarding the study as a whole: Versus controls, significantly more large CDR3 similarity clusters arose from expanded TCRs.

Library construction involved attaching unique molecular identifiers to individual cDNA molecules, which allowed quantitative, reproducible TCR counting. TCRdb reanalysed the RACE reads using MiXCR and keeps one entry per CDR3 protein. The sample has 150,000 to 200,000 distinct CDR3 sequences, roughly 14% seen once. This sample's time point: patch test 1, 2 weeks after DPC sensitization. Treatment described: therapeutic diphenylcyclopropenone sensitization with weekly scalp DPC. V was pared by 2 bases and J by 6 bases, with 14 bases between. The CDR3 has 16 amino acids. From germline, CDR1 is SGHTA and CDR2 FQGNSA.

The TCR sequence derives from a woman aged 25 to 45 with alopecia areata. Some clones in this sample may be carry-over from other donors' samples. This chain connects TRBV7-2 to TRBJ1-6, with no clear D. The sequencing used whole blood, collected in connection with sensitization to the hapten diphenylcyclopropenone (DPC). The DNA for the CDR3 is TGTGCCAGCAGCTTATCGAGGACTAGCGGTAATTCACCCCTCCACTTT. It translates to CASSLSRTSGNSPLHF.